This T cell receptor beta chain appears in the sequencing data of a study of beta chain features in type 1 diabetes. Study-level information: Regarding age, gender and cell yields, patients proved similar to healthy donors.

In its sample, this clone was seen once. What it binds is not known. Based on CD45RO/CCR7/CD25/CD127/CD95/CD27, CD4+ regulatory, stem cell-like memory, naive and central memory cells were sorted. Trimming shortened V by 6 bases and J by 9 bases, and 11 bases separated the two germline ends. The CDR3 has 12 residues. CDR1 and CDR2 from the germline V gene are SNHLY and FYNNEI. Since all of the isolated RNA was reverse transcribed, expressed TCRB transcripts were what got sequenced. The assay was immunoSEQ multiplex PCR, and TCRdb's table has in-frame clones only and misses some. This sample carries around 690,000 clones, under 15% of them seen once, and the ten largest clones take 0.09% to 0.15%. Study-level points and caveats: Small HLA sub-analyses could not settle whether HLA shapes TCRB rearrangement. A closer apparent resemblance between naive, central memory and Treg TCRB repertoires was seen in patients than in healthy donors. Shorter TCRB CDR3s, moderately but significantly so, were found in Type 1 diabetes patients in all four CD4+ subsets.

This sequence joins TRBV2 and TRBJ2-2; D remains ambiguous. This clonotype was sampled from a man aged 30 to 45 with type 1 diabetes. The specimen was naive CD4+ T cells from blood. CDR3 coding DNA: TGTGCCAGCAGACGCGACAAGCGGGAGCTGTTTTTT. It encodes CASRRDKRELFF.